The 4 T cell receptor beta chains listed next were all sequenced from one sample in a study of blood T cell repertoires in COVID-19. Sequencing was performed with immunoSEQ multiplex PCR; in TCRdb, only in-frame clones are kept and a portion is missing. The profile shows 220,000 or so clones, less than 90% of them singletons. The sample taken for sequencing was PBMCs or T cells enriched from blood (not recorded which). Source of these receptors: a woman aged 35 to 49 who had recovered from COVID-19.

About this clone itself: Germline is not matched at one junction end, which may reflect a read error. The rearrangement links TRBV4-3 to TRBJ2-3; D perhaps matches TRBD1 (5 bases). Germline V gene data show CDR1 as LGHNA and CDR2 as YSLEER. The CDR3 totals 15 residues. CDR3 in amino acids: CASSQEQGLDASKSF. CDR3 DNA sequence: TGCGCCAGCAGCCAAGAGCAGGGCCTAGACGCCTCGAAGAGTTTT.

The chain links TRBV10-2 to TRBJ2-5; D possibly corresponds to TRBD2 (6 bases). V was clipped by 3 bases and J by 2 bases, with 13 bases between them. The germline gives CDR1 WSHSY, CDR2 SAAADI. The CDR3 contains 15 residues. CDR3 sequence: CASSDGPGGQETQYF. The DNA for the CDR3 is TGCGCCAGCAGTGACGGACCCGGAGGGCAAGAGACCCAGTACTTC.

The sample holds one count of this clone. The chain carries TRBV3-1 (or the pseudogene TRBV3-2) and TRBJ1-6; no firm D call. Germline loops: CDR1 LGHDT, CDR2 YNNKEL (reference sequence). This CDR3 contains 14 residues. V lost 3 bases to trimming and J lost 7 bases, with 10 bases between them. The CDR3 nucleotides are TGTGCCAGCAGCCATCGGGGTGAGAATTCACCCCTCCACTTT. It codes for CASSHRGENSPLHF.

The J gene is TRBJ2-1, the V gene TRBV30, with D unresolved. Deletions cut 5 bases from V and 5 bases from J, with 13 bases between. CDR1 and CDR2 from the germline V gene are GTSNPN and SVGIG (reference sequence). This CDR3 contains 13 residues. The CDR3 region is CAWLKSKNNEQFF. The CDR3 DNA follows: TGTGCCTGGTTGAAGTCTAAAAACAATGAGCAGTTCTTC. The variable domain in full, with the rest retrieved from reference TRBV30 and TRBJ2-1, is SQTIHQWPATLVQPVGSPLSLECTVEGTSNPNLYWYRQAAGRGLQLLFYSVGIGQISSEVPQNLSASRPQDRQFILSSKKLLLSDSGFYLCAWLKSKNNEQFFGPGTRLTVL.